One and the same sample provided the 4 T cell receptor beta chains below, sequenced in a study of metastatic and nonmetastatic thyroid tumors. TCRdb re-analyzed the PCR reads using MiXCR. The sample shows approximately 35,000 clones, 20% to 25% of them seen only once. Thyroid surgery was preceded by no treatment in any patient. The specimen was tumor tissue. These receptors were collected from a male donor with papillary thyroid cancer or a benign thyroid nodule (not recorded which). Some clones in this sample may be carry-over from other donors' samples.

By share, this clone counts as medium-sized (0.01 to 0.1%). The chain recombines TRBV28 with TRBJ2-7; 9 positions match TRBD1. The CDR3 is 16 residues long. In germline, CDR1 is MDHEN, CDR2 SYDVKM. Germline trimming cut 5 bases from V and 2 bases from J; bases unmatched to any gene: 10. This CDR3 is CASSQTGTGKAYEQYF. In DNA form, the CDR3 reads TGTGCCAGCAGTCAAACTGGGACAGGGAAAGCCTACGAGCAGTACTTC.

CDR3 coding DNA: TGTGCCAGCAGCGCCCGAATGTCGGTGGCTAATGAAAAACTGTTTTTT. This gives the protein CASSARMSVANEKLFF. J is TRBJ1-4 and V is TRBV13; D uncertain. There are 16 residues in the CDR3. Germline lookup yields CDR1 PRHDT and CDR2 FYEKMQ (reference sequence). V lost 5 bases to trimming and J lost 3 bases, with 16 bases between them.

This clone was counted many times. The V and J genes are TRBV19 and TRBJ1-5; 9 positions match TRBD1. This CDR3 has 14 residues. The germline CDR1 and CDR2 sequences are LNHDA and SQIVND (reference sequence). Unmatched junction bases numbered 3, after V lost 7 bases and J lost 2 bases. The CDR3 spells CASNRDRGNQPQHF. The CDR3 DNA reads TGTGCCAGTAACCGGGACAGGGGCAATCAGCCCCAGCATTTT.

This clone occurred many times. The V and J genes are TRBV24-1 and TRBJ1-5; D not certain. Germline V lookup: CDR1 KGHDR, CDR2 SFDVKD. This CDR3 contains 12 residues. With 3 bases removed from V and 1 base from J, the gap between germline ends came to 0 bases. CDR3 DNA sequence: TGTGCCACCAGTGATAGCAATCAGCCCCAGCATTTT. It translates to CATSDSNQPQHF.